This TCR beta chain was recovered during a study of blood T cell repertoires in COVID-19. Study at large: Researchers got acute and convalescent COVID-19 samples from the United States, Italy and Spain. PBMCs, B-cell-depleted T cells, or T cells provided the cDNA or gDNA that made up the material.

Methods used by the authors: Nucleated cell counts were estimated from reference gene primer amplification. Assay used: immunoSEQ multiplex PCR; TCRdb lists only in-frame clones, some missing. That table supplies the V and J calls and clone size; D and trimming were determined from the DNA. The repertoire holds some 60,000 clones, with around 87% as singletons. CDR3 size: 17 residues. The germline gives CDR1 SGHTA, CDR2 FQGTGA. V shed 1 base and J shed 6 bases, with 16 bases lying between them. The sequenced sample was peripheral blood. The TCR originated in a human donor with active COVID-19. The donor label of this sample is uncertain. This chain links TRBV7-3 with TRBJ1-6; D perhaps matches TRBD1 (6 bases). CDR3 sequence reads: CASSLMPRGAVNSPLHF. CDR3 coding DNA: TGTGCCAGCAGCTTAATGCCCCGGGGGGCGGTTAATTCACCCCTCCACTTT. Based on the CDR3 plus reference TRBV7-3 and TRBJ1-6, the full variable domain is GAGVSQTPSNKVTEKGKYVELRCDPISGHTALYWYRQSLGQGPEFLIYFQGTGAADDSGLPNDRFFAVRPEGSVSTLKIQRTERGDSAVYLCASSLMPRGAVNSPLHFGNGTRLTVT.